This T cell receptor (beta chain) came from a study of T cells after yellow fever vaccination. For the study at large: Some fractions had low cell numbers, and these were prepared with SMART-Seq v4 Ultra Low Input. Points from the study as a whole: Relatively few clonotypes were ones that appeared in both CD4 and CD8 compartments. Though weaker, the secondary response peaked faster, on day 5 versus 15.

5'RACE template switching generated TCR cDNA, adding a universal primer site and UMIs. TCRdb fed the 5' RACE reads into MiXCR, producing one record per CDR3 protein. The table lists about 74,000 distinct CDR3 sequences, roughly 7.4% of them singletons. The CDR3 extends over 14 amino acids. Germline assignment: CDR1 SGHNT and CDR2 YYREEE (reference sequence). The junction had 3 bases not matched to a gene; V was cut back by 2 bases and J by 2 bases. This clonotype was recorded a few times. The antigen is undetermined. Sequenced here: CD8+ T cells sorted from PBMCs, sampled around 5 days after the first yellow fever vaccination. V and J are TRBV5-4 and TRBJ2-5; 7 bases map to TRBD1. The origin of this receptor is a young man who received the YFV17D yellow fever vaccine. In DNA, the CDR3 is TGTGCCAGCAGCTTCGGGGACAGTCAAGAGACCCAGTACTTC. Protein product: CASSFGDSQETQYF.